The TCR beta chain described here comes from a study of post-analysis software for immune sequencing data (dated by TCRdb to between 2015 and 2016). General notes on the study: Recorded disease courses included relapsing-remitting, secondary progressive and progressive-relapsing multiple sclerosis, with some patients lacking subtype annotation. The patient repertoires were set against roughly eleven previously published healthy control repertoires from donors whose ages ranged from roughly 6 to 26 years. A subset of samples was prepared in parallel using single-end sample barcoding, then pooled and co-amplified after Illumina adapter ligation.

Receptors were amplified or captured by PCR. The sequencer was an Illumina HiSeq 2500. To reduce PCR and sequencing biases, unique molecular identifiers were built into the TCR beta cDNA libraries. Per 1 to 10 million input T cells, approximately 500,000 cDNA molecules were obtained, such that each molecule approximated one T cell. The patient libraries were prepared and sequenced with the same protocol used for the earlier healthy control dataset. Samples belonging to the same batch were prepared together, multiplexed and sequenced on a shared HiSeq lane. The source study handled its data this way. MIGEC handled the raw barcoded reads, throwing out single-read molecular identifier groups before consensus assembly and CDR3 extraction. Clonotype tables were post-analysed with VDJtools, normalizing diversity by down-sampling all datasets to the smallest sample size. In repertoire overlap clustering, CDR3 amino acid sequences, but not nucleotide sequences, were matched to correct batch-related cross-sample contamination. The public reads were reanalyzed by TCRdb: fastp trimming at Q25, MiXCR alignment, in-frame beta chains only. Each record represents a unique CDR3 protein, reported with the most common genes and DNA among its rows. TCRdb's processing, not the authors' own work, is the source of the V and J calls. The sample table contains approximately 150,000 distinct CDR3 sequences; only one count was recorded for roughly 30% of them. In total, the top ten clones hold approximately 1.5% of the sample.

Study-level results and caveats: Significantly lower normalized Chao1 diversity was found in multiple sclerosis patients than in controls, suggesting substantial peripheral T-cell clonal expansion. The multiple sclerosis patient group was slightly younger than the control group. Significantly higher frequencies in patients than in controls were found for roughly 5 TRBV segments, including TRBV5-6, TRBV5-1 and TRBV20-1. Direct clustering with F measure revealed strong co-clustering of samples prepared in the same batch, which led to a batch-effect correction.

Clipping removes 8 bases from V and 12 bases from J, with 7 as the unmatched junction base count. CDR1 MNHNS and CDR2 SASEGT were looked up in the germline V gene. The cysteine opens and the phenylalanine closes a CDR3 of 11 amino acids. The entry retains the CDR3 DNA only, 33 bases that are in frame from base 1. To demonstrate the VDJtools post-analysis software, TCR beta repertoires were profiled from the peripheral blood of 10 to 15 young patients with multiple sclerosis. The multiple sclerosis patients were children and adolescents ranging in age from about 6 to 17 years. This clonotype appeared a single time. Its recognized antigen is unknown. There are no base qualities to consult, and no much larger clone falls within one base. A single read counts as weak evidence.

This sequence originates from a girl under 18 with multiple sclerosis. The chain is assembled from TRBV6-1 and TRBJ2-1; TRBD2 fits 7 bases in the junction. Sequencing was performed on blood. At the DNA level, the sequence is TGTGCCAGCTCCCGGGAGGATACGCAGTTCTTC. It translates to CASSREDTQFF.